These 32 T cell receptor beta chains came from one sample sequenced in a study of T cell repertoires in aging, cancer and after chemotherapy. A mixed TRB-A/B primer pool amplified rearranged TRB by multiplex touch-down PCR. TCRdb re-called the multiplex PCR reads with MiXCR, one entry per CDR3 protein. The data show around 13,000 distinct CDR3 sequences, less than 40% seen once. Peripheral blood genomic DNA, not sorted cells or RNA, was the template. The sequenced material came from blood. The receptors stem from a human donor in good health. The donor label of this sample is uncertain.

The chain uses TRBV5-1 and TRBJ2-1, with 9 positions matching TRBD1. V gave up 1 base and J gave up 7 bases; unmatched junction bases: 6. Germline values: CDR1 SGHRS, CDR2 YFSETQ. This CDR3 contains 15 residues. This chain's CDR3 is CASSLYGTGKNEQFF. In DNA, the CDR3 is TGCGCCAGCAGCTTGTATGGGACAGGGAAAAATGAGCAGTTCTTC.

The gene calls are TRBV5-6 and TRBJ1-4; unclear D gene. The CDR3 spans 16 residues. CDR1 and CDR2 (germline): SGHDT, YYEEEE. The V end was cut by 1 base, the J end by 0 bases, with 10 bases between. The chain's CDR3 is CASSLKYNATNEKLFF. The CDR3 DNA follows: TGTGCCAGCAGCTTGAAGTACAATGCAACTAATGAAAAACTGTTTTTT.

The chain's CDR3 is CASSGEMGSGELFF. CDR3 coding DNA: TGTGCCAGCAGTGGTGAAATGGGCTCCGGGGAGCTGTTTTTT. J is TRBJ2-2 and V is TRBV6-4; D uncertain. Deletions cut 4 bases from V and 6 bases from J, with 12 bases between. There are 14 residues in the CDR3. From germline, CDR1 is MRHNA and CDR2 SNTAGT.

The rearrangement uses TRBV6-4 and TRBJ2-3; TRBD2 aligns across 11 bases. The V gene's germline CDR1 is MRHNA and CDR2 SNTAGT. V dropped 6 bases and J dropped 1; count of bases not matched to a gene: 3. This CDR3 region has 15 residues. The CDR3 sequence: CASSQLAGGTDTQYF. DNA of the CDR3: TGTGCCAGCAGCCAACTAGCGGGGGGCACAGATACGCAGTATTTT.

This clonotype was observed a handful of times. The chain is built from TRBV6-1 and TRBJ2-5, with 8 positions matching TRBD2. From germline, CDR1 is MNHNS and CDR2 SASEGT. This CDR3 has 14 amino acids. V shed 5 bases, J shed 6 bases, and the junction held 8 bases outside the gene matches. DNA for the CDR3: TGTGCCAGCAGTCCCGGGACTAGTAGTAAGACCCAGTACTTC. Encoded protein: CASSPGTSSKTQYF.

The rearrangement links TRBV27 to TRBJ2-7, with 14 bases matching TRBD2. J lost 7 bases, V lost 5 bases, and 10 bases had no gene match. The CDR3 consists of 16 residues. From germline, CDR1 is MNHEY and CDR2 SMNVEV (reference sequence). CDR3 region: CASSPRLAGGPGEQYF. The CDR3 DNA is TGTGCCAGCAGTCCTAGACTAGCGGGAGGGCCGGGAGAGCAGTACTTC.

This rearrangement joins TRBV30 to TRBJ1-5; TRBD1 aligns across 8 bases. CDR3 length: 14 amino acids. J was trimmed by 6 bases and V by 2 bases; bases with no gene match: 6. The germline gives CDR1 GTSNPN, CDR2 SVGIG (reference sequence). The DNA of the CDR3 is TGTGCCTGGAGTATTACAGGGGGGGGTCAGCCCCAGCATTTT. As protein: CAWSITGGGQPQHF.

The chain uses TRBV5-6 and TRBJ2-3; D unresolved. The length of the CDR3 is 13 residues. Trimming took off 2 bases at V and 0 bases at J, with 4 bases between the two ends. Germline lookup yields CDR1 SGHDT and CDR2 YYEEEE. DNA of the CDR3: TGTGCCAGCAGCTTTGACAGCACAGATACGCAGTATTTT. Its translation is CASSFDSTDTQYF.

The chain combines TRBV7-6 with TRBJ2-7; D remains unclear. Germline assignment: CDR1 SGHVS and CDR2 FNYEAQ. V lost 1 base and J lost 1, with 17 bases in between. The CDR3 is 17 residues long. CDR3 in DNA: TGTGCCAGCAGCTTAGGGGCTTCAACCGCACGATCCTACGAGCAGTACTTC. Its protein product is CASSLGASTARSYEQYF.

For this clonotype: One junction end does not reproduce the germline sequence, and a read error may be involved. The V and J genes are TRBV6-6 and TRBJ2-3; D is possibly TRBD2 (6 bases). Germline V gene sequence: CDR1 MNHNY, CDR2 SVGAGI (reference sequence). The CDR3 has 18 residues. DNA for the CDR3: TGTGCCAGCAGTTATCGGGCGAGCGGGCAAGCCCAGGGAGATATGCAGTATTTT. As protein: CASSYRASGQAQGDMQYF.

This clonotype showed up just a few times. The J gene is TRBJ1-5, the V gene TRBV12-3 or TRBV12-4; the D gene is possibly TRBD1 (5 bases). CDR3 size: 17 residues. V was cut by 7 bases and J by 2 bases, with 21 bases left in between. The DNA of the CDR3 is TGTGCCAGCACCCGTGGGGAGGGGCGGAGGGGCAATCAGCCCCAGCATTTT. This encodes CASTRGEGRRGNQPQHF.

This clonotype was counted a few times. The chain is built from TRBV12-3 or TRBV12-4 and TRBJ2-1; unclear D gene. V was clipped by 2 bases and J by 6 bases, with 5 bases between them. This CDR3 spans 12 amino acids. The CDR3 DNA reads TGTGCCAGCAGTTTACCGCTCAATGAGCAGTTCTTC. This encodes CASSLPLNEQFF.

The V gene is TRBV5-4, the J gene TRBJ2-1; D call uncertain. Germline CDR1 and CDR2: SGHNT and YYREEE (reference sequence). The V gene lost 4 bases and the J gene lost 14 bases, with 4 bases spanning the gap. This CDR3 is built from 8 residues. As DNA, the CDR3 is TGTGCCAGCAGCACTAAGTTCTTC. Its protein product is CASSTKFF.

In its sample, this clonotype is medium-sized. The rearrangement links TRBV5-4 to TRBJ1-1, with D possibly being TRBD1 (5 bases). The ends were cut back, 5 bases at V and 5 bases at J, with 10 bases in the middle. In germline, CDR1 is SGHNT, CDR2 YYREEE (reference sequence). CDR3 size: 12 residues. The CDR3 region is CASSVGRTEAFF. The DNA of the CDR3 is TGTGCCAGCAGTGTGGGACGGACTGAAGCTTTCTTT.

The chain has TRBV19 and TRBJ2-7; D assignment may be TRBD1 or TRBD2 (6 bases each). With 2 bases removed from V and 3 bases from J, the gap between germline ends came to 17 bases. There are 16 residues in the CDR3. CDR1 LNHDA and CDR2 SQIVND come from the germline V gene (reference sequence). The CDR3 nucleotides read TGTGCCAGTAGTATAAAGGTAGCGGAAGGGGGCTACGAGCAGTACTTC. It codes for CASSIKVAEGGYEQYF.

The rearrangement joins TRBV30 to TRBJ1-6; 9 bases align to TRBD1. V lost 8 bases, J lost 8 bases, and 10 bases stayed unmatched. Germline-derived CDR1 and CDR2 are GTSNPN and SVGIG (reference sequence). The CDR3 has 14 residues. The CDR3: CAIEHRGHDSPLHF. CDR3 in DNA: TGTGCCATAGAGCACAGGGGGCACGATTCACCCCTCCACTTT.

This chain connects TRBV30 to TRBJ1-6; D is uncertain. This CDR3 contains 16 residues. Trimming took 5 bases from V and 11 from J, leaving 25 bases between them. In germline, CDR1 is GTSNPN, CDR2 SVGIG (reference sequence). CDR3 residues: CAWGESKGPTRAPLHF. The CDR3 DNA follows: TGTGCCTGGGGGGAGTCTAAAGGACCGACTCGGGCACCCCTCCACTTT.

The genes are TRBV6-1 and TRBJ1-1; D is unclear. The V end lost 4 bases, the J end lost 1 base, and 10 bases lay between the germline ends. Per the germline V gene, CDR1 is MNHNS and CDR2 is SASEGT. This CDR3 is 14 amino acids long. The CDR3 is CASSVDGGNTEAFF. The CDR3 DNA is TGTGCCAGCAGTGTTGACGGTGGGAACACTGAAGCTTTCTTT.

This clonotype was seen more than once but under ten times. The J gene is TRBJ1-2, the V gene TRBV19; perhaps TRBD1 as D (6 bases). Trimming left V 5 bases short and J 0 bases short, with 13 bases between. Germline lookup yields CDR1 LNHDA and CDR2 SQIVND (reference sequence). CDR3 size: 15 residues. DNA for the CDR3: TGTGCCAGTAGTGGACAGATATCCTCTAACTATGGCTACACCTTC. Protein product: CASSGQISSNYGYTF.

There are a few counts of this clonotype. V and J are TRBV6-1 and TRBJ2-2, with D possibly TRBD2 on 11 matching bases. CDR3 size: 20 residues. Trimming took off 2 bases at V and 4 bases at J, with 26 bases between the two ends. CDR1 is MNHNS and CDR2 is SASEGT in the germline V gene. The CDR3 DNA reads TGTGCCAGCAGTGAACGGACAGGGGGACTAGCGGAGAGGAGCACCGGGGAGCTGTTTTTT. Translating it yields CASSERTGGLAERSTGELFF.

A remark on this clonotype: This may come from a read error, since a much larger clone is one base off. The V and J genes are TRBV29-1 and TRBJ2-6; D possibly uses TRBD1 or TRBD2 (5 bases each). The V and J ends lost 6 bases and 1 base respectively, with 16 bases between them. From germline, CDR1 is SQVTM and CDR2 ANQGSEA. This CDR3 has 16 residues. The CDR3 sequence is CSVISGTWSGANVLTF. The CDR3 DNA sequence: TGCAGCGTGATCTCCGGGACCTGGTCTGGGGCCAACGTCCTGACTTTC.

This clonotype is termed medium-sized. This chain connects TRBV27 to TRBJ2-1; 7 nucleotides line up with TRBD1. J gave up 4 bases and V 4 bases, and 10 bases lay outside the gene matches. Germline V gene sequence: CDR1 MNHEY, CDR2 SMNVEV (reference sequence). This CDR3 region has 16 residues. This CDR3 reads CASSYEGTEPYNEQFF. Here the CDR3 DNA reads TGTGCCAGCAGTTACGAGGGGACAGAGCCTTACAATGAGCAGTTCTTC.

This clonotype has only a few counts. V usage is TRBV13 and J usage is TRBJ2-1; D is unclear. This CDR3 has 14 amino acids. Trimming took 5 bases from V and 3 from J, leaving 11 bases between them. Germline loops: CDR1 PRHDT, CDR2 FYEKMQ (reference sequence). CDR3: CASSRRSRYNEQFF. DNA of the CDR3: TGTGCCAGCAGCCGCCGGAGCCGCTACAATGAGCAGTTCTTC.

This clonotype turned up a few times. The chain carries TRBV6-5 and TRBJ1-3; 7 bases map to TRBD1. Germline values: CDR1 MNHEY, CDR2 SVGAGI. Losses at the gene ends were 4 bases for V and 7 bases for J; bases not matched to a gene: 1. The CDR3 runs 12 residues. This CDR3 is CASSSQGNTIYF. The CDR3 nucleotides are TGTGCCAGCAGTTCACAGGGGAACACCATATATTTT.

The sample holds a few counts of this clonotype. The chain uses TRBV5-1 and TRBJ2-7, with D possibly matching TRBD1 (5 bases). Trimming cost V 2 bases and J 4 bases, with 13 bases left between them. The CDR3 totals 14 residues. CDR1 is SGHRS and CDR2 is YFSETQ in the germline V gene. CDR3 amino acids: CASSFLDKGYEQYF. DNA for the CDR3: TGCGCCAGCAGCTTTCTCGACAAGGGGTACGAGCAGTACTTC.

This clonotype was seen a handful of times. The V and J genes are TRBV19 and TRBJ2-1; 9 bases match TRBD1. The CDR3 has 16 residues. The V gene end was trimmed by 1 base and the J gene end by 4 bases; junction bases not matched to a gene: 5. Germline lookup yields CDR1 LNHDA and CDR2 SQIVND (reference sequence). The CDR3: CASSIGTGAVYNEQFF. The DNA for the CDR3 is TGTGCCAGTAGTATAGGGACAGGGGCTGTTTACAATGAGCAGTTCTTC.

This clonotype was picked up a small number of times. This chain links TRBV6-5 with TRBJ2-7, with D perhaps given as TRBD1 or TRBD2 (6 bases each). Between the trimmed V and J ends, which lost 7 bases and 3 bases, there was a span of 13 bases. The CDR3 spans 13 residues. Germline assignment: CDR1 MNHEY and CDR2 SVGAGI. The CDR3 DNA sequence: TGTGCCAGCAAGGGGGGTTTACTCTACGAGCAGTACTTC. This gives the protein CASKGGLLYEQYF.

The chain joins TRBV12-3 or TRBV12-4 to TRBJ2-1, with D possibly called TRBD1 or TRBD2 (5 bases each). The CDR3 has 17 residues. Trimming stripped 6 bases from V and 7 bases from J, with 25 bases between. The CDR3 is CASRAPTGTLKRNEQFF. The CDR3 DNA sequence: TGTGCCAGCAGGGCTCCTACCGGGACCCTCAAGAGGAATGAGCAGTTCTTC.

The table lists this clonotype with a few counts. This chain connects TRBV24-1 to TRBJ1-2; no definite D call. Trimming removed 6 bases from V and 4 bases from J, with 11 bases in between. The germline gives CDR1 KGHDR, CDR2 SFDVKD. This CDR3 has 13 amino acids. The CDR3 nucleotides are TGTGCCACCAGTAGAGGCCGTTCCTATGGCTACACCTTC. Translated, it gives CATSRGRSYGYTF.

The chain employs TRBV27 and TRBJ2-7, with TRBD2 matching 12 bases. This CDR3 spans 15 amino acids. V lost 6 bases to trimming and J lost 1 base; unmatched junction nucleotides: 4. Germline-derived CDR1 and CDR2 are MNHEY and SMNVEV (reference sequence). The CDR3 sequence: CASRDGLAGSYEQYF. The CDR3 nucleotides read TGTGCCAGCAGAGACGGACTAGCGGGGTCCTACGAGCAGTACTTC.

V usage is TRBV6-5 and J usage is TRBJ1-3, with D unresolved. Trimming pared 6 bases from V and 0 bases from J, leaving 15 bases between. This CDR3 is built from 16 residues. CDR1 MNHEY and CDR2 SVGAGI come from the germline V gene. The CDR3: CASRTPDPSSGNTIYF. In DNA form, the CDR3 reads TGTGCCAGCAGGACGCCCGACCCAAGCTCTGGAAACACCATATATTTT.

CDR3 nucleotide sequence: TGTGCCAGCAGTGAGGAGGACTACAATGAGCAGTTCTTC. Its protein is CASSEEDYNEQFF. This chain uses TRBV6-4 with TRBJ2-1, with D perhaps matching TRBD2 (5 bases). The CDR3 spans 13 residues. The ends were cut back, 3 bases at V and 3 bases at J, with 6 bases in the middle. Germline V lookup: CDR1 MRHNA, CDR2 SNTAGT.